The entry below describes one T cell receptor (beta chain). The data were taken from a study of blood T cell repertoires in COVID-19. As for the study in general: T cells, B-cell-depleted T cells, or PBMCs provided the cDNA or gDNA that served as material.

During active infection, Seattle patients enrolled and were then monitored through disease. As originally analysed: Estimated nucleated cell counts came from reference gene primer amplification. Clones were read by immunoSEQ multiplex PCR, and TCRdb kept only the in-frame ones, dropping some. That table is the source of V, J and clone size, and D and trimming were worked out from the DNA. The sample has roughly 160,000 clones, approximately 85% seen once; the top ten hold around 5%. V shed 1 base, J shed 9 bases, and the junction held 12 bases outside the gene matches. CDR3 size: 15 residues. Germline-derived CDR1 and CDR2 are LGHNA and YSLEER.

This clonotype was sampled from a woman in her 50s with COVID-19, enrolled during active disease. The chain carries TRBV4-3 and TRBJ2-7; 7 nucleotides match TRBD2. Sequences were obtained from peripheral blood. In DNA form, the CDR3 reads TGCGCCAGCAGCCAAGGGGACGGTATCTTAGCGGGGCAGTACTTC. It translates to CASSQGDGILAGQYF.